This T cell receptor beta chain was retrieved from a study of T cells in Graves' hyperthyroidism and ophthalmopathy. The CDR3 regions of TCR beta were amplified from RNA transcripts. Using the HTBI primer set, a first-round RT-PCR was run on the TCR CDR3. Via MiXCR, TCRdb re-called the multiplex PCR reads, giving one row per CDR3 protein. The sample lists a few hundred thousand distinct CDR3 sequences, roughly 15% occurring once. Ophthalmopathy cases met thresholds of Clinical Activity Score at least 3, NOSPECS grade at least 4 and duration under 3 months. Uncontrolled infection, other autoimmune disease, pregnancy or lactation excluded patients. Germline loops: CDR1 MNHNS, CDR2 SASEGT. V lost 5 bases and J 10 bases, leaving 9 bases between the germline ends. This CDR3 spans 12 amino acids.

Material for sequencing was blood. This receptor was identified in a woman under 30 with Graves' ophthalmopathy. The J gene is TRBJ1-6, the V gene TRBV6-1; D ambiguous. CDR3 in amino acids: CASSWWGSPLHF. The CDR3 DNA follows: TGTGCCAGCAGTTGGTGGGGATCACCCCTCCACTTT.